This T cell receptor (beta chain) was sequenced in a study of OX40 agonist ivuxolimab in advanced cancers. Study in general: Ivuxolimab, an agonistic anti-OX40 (CD134) antibody, was given to patients. Study results and limitations: Relative to CD4+, CD8+ T cells held more expanded clones on average.

On this clone itself: The antigen is undetermined.

TCRdb keeps only in-frame clones here, not all; method: immunoSEQ multiplex PCR. The sample includes 40,000 to 45,000 clones, 75% to 90% of them seen just once. The sequences come from CD4+ or CD8+ T cells sorted from blood, collected in a trial of the OX40 agonist ivuxolimab. The sequence came from an adult with an advanced solid tumor such as melanoma, head and neck, liver or kidney cancer.

The CDR3 sequence is CASSAGGDQPQHF. In DNA form, the CDR3 reads TGTGCCAGCAGTGCAGGGGGCGATCAGCCCCAGCATTTT. The rearrangement uses TRBV2 and TRBJ1-5; 8 bases map to TRBD1. The CDR3 has 13 amino acids. Germline V gene sequence: CDR1 SNHLY, CDR2 FYNNEI. The junction had 1 base not matched to a gene; V was cut back by 4 bases and J by 5 bases.